The 5 T cell receptor beta chains in this list originate from one sample, sequenced in a study of cytomegalovirus exposure and HLA in healthy donors. The PCR had 60 Vbeta and 13 Jbeta primers. The method was immunoSEQ multiplex PCR; TCRdb's version includes in-frame clones alone and lacks a portion of them. The repertoire holds about 250,000 clones, with approximately 81% as singletons. The sample consisted of PBMCs. These receptor sequences come from a girl aged 2 to 10 in good health and CMV-seronegative.

CDR3 loop: CASSLGETFF. As DNA, the CDR3 is TGTGCCAGCAGCTTAGGGGAGACCTTCTTT. The rearrangement links TRBV7-9 to TRBJ1-1, with unresolved D. Germline V CDR1 and CDR2: SEHNR, FQNEAQ (reference sequence). The CDR3 is 10 amino acids. V lost 1 base and J 14 bases, leaving 8 bases between the germline ends.

The chain couples TRBV4-1 to TRBJ2-7; tentatively, D is TRBD1 (6 bases). With 1 base removed from V and 3 bases from J, the gap between germline ends came to 13 bases. CDR1 is MGHRA, CDR2 YSYEKL, per germline. CDR3 size: 15 residues. The CDR3 DNA is TGCGCCAGCAGCCAAGGGGGGCAACCTGGCTACGAGCAGTACTTC. Its protein is CASSQGGQPGYEQYF.

J is TRBJ1-2 and V is TRBV5-3, with 11 bases lining up with TRBD1. TRBV5-3 is flagged as an ORF with uncertain function. CDR3 length: 14 amino acids. V gave up 3 bases and J gave up 8 bases; unmatched junction bases: 6. The CDR3, as DNA: TGTGCCAGAAGCTGGCGGGGGACAGGGGGAGGCTACACCTTC. Encoded protein: CARSWRGTGGGYTF.

CDR3 sequence (DNA): TGTGCCAGCAGCTTGTCTAGCGGGGGGCTCACAGATACGCAGTATTTT. It codes for CASSLSSGGLTDTQYF. This chain connects TRBV5-4 to TRBJ2-3; TRBD2 matches at 11 bases. CDR1 and CDR2 from the germline V gene are SGHNT and YYREEE (reference sequence). V lost 1 base, J lost 2 bases, and 3 bases stayed unmatched. The CDR3 consists of 16 residues.

This chain connects TRBV4-1 to TRBJ2-7; possibly TRBD1 for D (6 bases). Looked up from germline, CDR1 is MGHRA and CDR2 is YSYEKL. Trimming left V 0 bases short and J 2 bases short, with 14 bases between. This CDR3 is 16 amino acids long. CDR3 region: CASSQDRTAGAYEQYF. CDR3 nucleotide sequence: TGCGCCAGCAGCCAAGATCGGACGGCAGGGGCCTACGAGCAGTACTTC.